One and the same sample provided the 29 T cell receptor beta chains below, sequenced in a study of CD8 T cells in ankylosing spondylitis. Study outcomes and limitations: Seven to nine highly homologous variants formed a TCR beta motif that appeared characteristic of ankylosing spondylitis blood.

The antigens of these receptors remain unknown. From the 5' RACE reads, TCRdb called clonotypes with MiXCR, one entry per CDR3 protein. The sample records more than 500,000 distinct CDR3 sequences, approximately 5.3% being singletons. Material: blood, either unsorted or a sorted T cell fraction (not recorded which). These receptors were collected from a male donor with ankylosing spondylitis.

In its sample, this clonotype was seen many times. The rearrangement uses TRBV6-5 and TRBJ1-3; 8 positions match TRBD1. Germline CDR1 reads MNHEY; CDR2 reads SVGAGI. V shed 1 base, J shed 3 bases, and the junction held 2 bases outside the gene matches. The CDR3 runs 15 residues. The CDR3 bases are TGTGCCAGCAGTTACTTCGACAGGGGTGGAAACACCATATATTTT. Residues: CASSYFDRGGNTIYF.

This clonotype has only a few counts. V gene TRBV11-3 combines with J gene TRBJ2-1, with 7 bases aligning to TRBD2. Per the germline V gene, CDR1 is SGHNT and CDR2 is YENEEA. Losses at the gene ends were 5 bases for V and 6 bases for J; bases not matched to a gene: 13. CDR3 length equals 16 residues. This chain's CDR3 is CASSVRLALGANEQFF. In DNA form, the CDR3 reads TGTGCCAGCAGCGTCAGACTAGCCCTGGGCGCCAATGAGCAGTTCTTC.

This clonotype has more than one count but fewer than ten. CDR3 amino acids: CSVVSTTNEKLFF. The CDR3 nucleotides read TGCAGCGTTGTCAGTACAACTAATGAAAAACTGTTTTTT. The genes are TRBV29-1 and TRBJ1-4, with D uncertain. The length of the CDR3 is 13 residues. Deletions cut 4 bases from V and 0 bases from J, with 6 bases between. CDR1 SQVTM and CDR2 ANQGSEA come from the germline V gene. Variable domain in full (rest from reference TRBV29-1 and TRBJ1-4): SAVISQKPSRDICQRGTSLTIQCQVDSQVTMMFWYRQQPGQSLTLIATANQGSEATYESGFVIDKFPISRPNLTFSTLTVSNMSPEDSSIYLCSVVSTTNEKLFFGSGTQLSVL.

CDR3 nucleotide sequence: TGTGCCAGCTCACCCCCCGGTAGCGGCGTCACCGGGGAGCTGTTTTTT. It yields the protein CASSPPGSGVTGELFF. This chain connects TRBV18 to TRBJ2-2, with D possibly TRBD2 on 6 matching bases. Germline V gene lookup returns CDR1 KGHSH and CDR2 LQKENI. This CDR3 contains 16 residues. The germline V and J ends were trimmed by 3 bases and 4 bases, with 15 bases remaining between them. The variable domain in full, with the rest retrieved from reference TRBV18 and TRBJ2-2, is NAGVMQNPRHLVRRRGQEARLRCSPMKGHSHVYWYRQLPEEGLKFMVYLQKENIIDESGMPKERFSAEFPKEGPSILRIQQVVRGDSAAYFCASSPPGSGVTGELFFGEGSRLTVL.

There are many counts of this clonotype. CDR3 amino acids: CASSFRRTLPEAFF. DNA for the CDR3: TGTGCCAGCAGTTTCCGTAGGACACTCCCGGAGGCTTTCTTT. The chain combines TRBV28 with TRBJ1-1, with a possible D match to TRBD1 (5 bases). Trimming cost V 3 bases and J 11 bases, with 19 bases left between them. The CDR3 has 14 residues. The V gene's germline CDR1 is MDHEN and CDR2 SYDVKM.

This clonotype was seen ten or more times. This chain connects TRBV12-3 or TRBV12-4 to TRBJ1-5; D is unresolved. Trimming stripped 5 bases from V and 1 base from J, with 15 bases between. This CDR3 spans 16 amino acids. The CDR3: CASSTTNHGSNQPQHF. The CDR3 nucleotides are TGTGCCAGCAGTACGACGAACCATGGGAGCAATCAGCCCCAGCATTTT.

This clonotype was seen repeatedly, ten times or more. The rearrangement uses TRBV5-1 and TRBJ2-1, with D maybe TRBD1 (6 bases). The CDR3 consists of 14 residues. V was shortened by 4 bases and J by 4 bases, with 12 bases between the two germline ends. Germline assignment: CDR1 SGHRS and CDR2 YFSETQ. CDR3 protein: CASSQGNNYNEQFF. The CDR3 nucleotides read TGCGCCAGCAGCCAGGGGAACAATTACAATGAGCAGTTCTTC. The full variable domain, with the rest looked up from reference TRBV5-1 and TRBJ2-1, is KAGVTQTPRYLIKTRGQQVTLSCSPISGHRSVSWYQQTPGQGLQFLFEYFSETQRNKGNFPGRFSGRQFSNSRSEMNVSTLELGDSALYLCASSQGNNYNEQFFGPGTRLTVL.

This clonotype appeared a few times. This chain joins TRBV6-4 and TRBJ1-1; TRBD1 is a possible D gene (6 bases). Trimming took 2 bases from V and 1 from J, leaving 17 bases between them. The CDR3 totals 17 residues. Germline CDR1 reads MRHNA; CDR2 reads SNTAGT. The CDR3 reads CASSDTPGTRGNTEAFF. The CDR3 DNA reads as TGTGCCAGCAGTGACACGCCCGGGACAAGGGGGAACACTGAAGCTTTCTTT.

The sample holds many counts of this clonotype. This chain connects TRBV12-5 to TRBJ2-1; D remains unclear. V was cut by 1 base and J by 4 bases, with 8 bases left in between. Germline V gene data show CDR1 as LGHNT and CDR2 as FRNRAP. This CDR3 spans 14 amino acids. CDR3 loop: CASGLGLRYNEQFF. The CDR3 DNA follows: TGTGCTAGTGGTTTGGGACTCCGATACAATGAGCAGTTCTTC.

This clonotype has ten or more counts. V is TRBV20-1 and J is TRBJ2-2, with 11 bases fitting TRBD2. Looked up from germline, CDR1 is DFQATT and CDR2 is SNEGSKA (reference sequence). This CDR3 region has 17 residues. The J segment lost 3 bases and the V segment lost 3 bases, leaving 9 bases of the junction unmatched. The CDR3 reads CSARALAGGTHTGELFF. The DNA for the CDR3 is TGCAGTGCTAGGGCCTTAGCGGGAGGGACCCACACCGGGGAGCTGTTTTTT.

This clonotype was detected ten times or more. The V and J genes are TRBV20-1 and TRBJ1-2; a weak D match, TRBD1 (5 bases). This CDR3 spans 14 amino acids. Germline V gene lookup returns CDR1 DFQATT and CDR2 SNEGSKA (reference sequence). Trimming took off 2 bases at V and 4 bases at J, with 14 bases between the two ends. CDR3 nucleotides: TGCAGTGCTAGAAGCCCGGGACGGATCTATGGCTACACCTTC. Translation: CSARSPGRIYGYTF.

This clonotype has ten or more counts. The V gene is TRBV28, the J gene TRBJ1-2, with 9 positions matching TRBD1. Looked up from germline, CDR1 is MDHEN and CDR2 is SYDVKM. Trimming took 6 bases from V and 7 from J; bases not matched to a gene: 9. This CDR3 is 14 amino acids long. CDR3 region: CASRVQGAPFGYTF. The CDR3 coding sequence is TGTGCCAGCAGAGTACAGGGGGCGCCGTTTGGCTACACCTTC.

This clonotype was recorded at least ten times. The chain links TRBV28 to TRBJ1-6; D is ambiguous. The CDR3 length is 13 residues. V lost 3 bases and J 16 bases, leaving 16 bases between the germline ends. The germline V gene has CDR1 MDHEN and CDR2 SYDVKM. The CDR3 sequence is CASSFTLLPPLHF. The CDR3, as DNA: TGTGCCAGCAGTTTCACCCTCCTCCCTCCGCTCCACTTT. Full variable domain (outside the CDR3, taken from reference TRBV28 and TRBJ1-6): DVKVTQSSRYLVKRTGEKVFLECVQDMDHENMFWYRQDPGLGLRLIYFSYDVKMKEKGDIPEGYSVSREKKERFSLILESASTNQTSMYLCASSFTLLPPLHFGNGTRLTVT.

Many counts were recorded for this clonotype. The V and J genes are TRBV7-2 and TRBJ1-2; D might be TRBD1 (5 bases). The CDR3 covers 12 residues. CDR1 is SGHTA, CDR2 FQGNSA, per germline. V was cut by 3 bases and J by 7 bases, with 9 bases left in between. CDR3 DNA sequence: TGTGCCAGCAGCTTCAGGGATCTTGGCTACACCTTC. Translation: CASSFRDLGYTF. The entire variable domain, with the rest obtained from reference TRBV7-2 and TRBJ1-2, is as follows: GAGVSQSPSNKVTEKGKDVELRCDPISGHTALYWYRQSLGQGLEFLIYFQGNSAPDKSGLPSDRFSAERTGGSVSTLTIQRTQQEDSAVYLCASSFRDLGYTFGSGTRLTVV.

This clonotype was counted at least ten times. The rearrangement uses TRBV5-4 and TRBJ1-1; the match to TRBD1 covers 7 bases. Germline-derived CDR1 and CDR2 are SGHNT and YYREEE (reference sequence). Unmatched junction bases numbered 9, after V lost 4 bases and J lost 3 bases. CDR3 size: 15 residues. Here the CDR3 DNA reads TGTGCCAGCAGCGGGAGAACAGGGGCCCACACTGAAGCTTTCTTT. It is translated as CASSGRTGAHTEAFF.

The sample holds many counts of this clonotype. This clone may be a read error of a much larger clone one base away. This chain uses TRBV20-1 with TRBJ1-1, with D unresolved. Per germline, CDR1 DFQATT and CDR2 SNEGSKA (reference sequence). V was shortened by 0 bases and J by 3 bases, with 5 bases between the two germline ends. The CDR3 spans 12 residues. The CDR3 nucleotides read TGCAGTGCTAGAGACGGGGACACTGAAGCTTTCTTT. Translation gives CSARDGDTEAFF.

This clonotype has at least ten counts. The rearrangement uses TRBV12-3 or TRBV12-4 and TRBJ2-7; no definite D call. The CDR3 runs to 14 residues. Trimming stripped 2 bases from V and 4 bases from J, with 12 bases between. CDR3 in DNA: TGTGCCAGCAGTTTATCGGGCAGCCGTTACGAGCAGTACTTC. Its protein product is CASSLSGSRYEQYF.

This clonotype has a count of ten or more. This sequence joins TRBV6-6 and TRBJ2-5, with D uncertain. The V gene lost 3 bases and the J gene lost 2 bases, with 7 bases spanning the gap. Germline-derived CDR1 and CDR2 are MNHNY and SVGAGI (reference sequence). The CDR3 loop spans 13 amino acids. CDR3 sequence: CASSYAHQETQYF. The CDR3 bases are TGTGCCAGCAGTTATGCTCATCAAGAGACCCAGTACTTC.

This clonotype was observed at least ten times. This chain joins TRBV24-1 and TRBJ2-3; the D is unclear. This CDR3 region has 13 residues. The V and J ends lost 2 bases and 1 base respectively, with 3 bases between them. CDR1 is KGHDR, CDR2 SFDVKD, per germline. The CDR3 protein is CATSDWGTDTQYF. In DNA form, the CDR3 reads TGTGCCACCAGTGATTGGGGCACAGATACGCAGTATTTT.

This clonotype was seen at least ten times. The J gene is TRBJ2-2, the V gene TRBV4-3; 11 bases align to TRBD2. Germline CDR1 reads LGHNA; CDR2 reads YSLEER. This CDR3 has 17 residues. Trimming cost V 4 bases and J 3 bases; bases outside gene matches: 7. The CDR3 reads CASSRSLAGGYTGELFF. Here the CDR3 DNA reads TGCGCCAGCAGCCGATCCTTAGCGGGAGGGTACACCGGGGAGCTGTTTTTT.

This clonotype was found a few times. CDR3 amino acids: CASSRGPDQETQYF. CDR3 in DNA: TGTGCCAGCAGCCGGGGACCAGACCAAGAGACCCAGTACTTC. The chain uses TRBV7-9 and TRBJ2-5; either TRBD1 or TRBD2 may fit D (5 bases each). CDR3 length: 14 residues. Trimming stripped 5 bases from V and 0 bases from J, with 10 bases between. Germline V gene sequence: CDR1 SEHNR, CDR2 FQNEAQ (reference sequence). The complete variable domain, with remaining parts taken from reference TRBV7-9 and TRBJ2-5, reads DTGVSQNPRHKITKRGQNVTFRCDPISEHNRLYWYRQTLGQGPEFLTYFQNEAQLEKSRLLSDRFSAERPKGSFSTLEIQRTEQGDSAMYLCASSRGPDQETQYFGPGTRLLVL.

This clonotype was recorded at least ten times. V usage is TRBV7-9 and J usage is TRBJ2-7; D unresolved. Per germline, CDR1 SEHNR and CDR2 FQNEAQ (reference sequence). The CDR3 spans 13 residues. V was shortened by 3 bases and J by 3 bases, with 9 bases between the two germline ends. For the CDR3, the DNA is TGTGCCAGCAGCTTTCCTCAGATCTACGAGCAGTACTTC. Translated, it gives CASSFPQIYEQYF.

The CDR3 spells CASSATGGVLNTEAFF. The CDR3 DNA reads TGTGCCAGCAGCGCCACGGGGGGGGTACTGAACACTGAAGCTTTCTTT. V and J are TRBV9 and TRBJ1-1, with D perhaps matching TRBD1 (5 bases). Germline V lookup: CDR1 SGDLS, CDR2 YYNGEE. The CDR3 consists of 16 residues. Trimming stripped 3 bases from V and 0 bases from J, with 15 bases between.

This clonotype occurred many times. V is TRBV12-3 or TRBV12-4 and J is TRBJ1-3, with D maybe TRBD1 (6 bases). The CDR3 is 15 residues long. Trimming stripped 8 bases from V and 0 bases from J, with 14 bases between. The chain's CDR3 is CASRRGGNSGNTIYF. CDR3 bases: TGTGCCAGCCGAAGAGGGGGAAACTCTGGAAACACCATATATTTT.

Comments on this clonotype: No conserved phenylalanine or tryptophan ends this CDR3, so it is likely a read error. The chain has TRBV4-3 and TRBJ2-7, with D possibly TRBD2 on 6 matching bases. This CDR3 spans 15 amino acids. From germline, CDR1 is LGHNA and CDR2 YSLEER. The V end lost 4 bases, the J end lost 0 bases, and 13 bases lay between the germline ends. CDR3 sequence reads: CASSLRGGSSYEQYI. The CDR3 DNA reads as TGCGCCAGCAGCCTGCGGGGCGGATCCTCCTACGAGCAGTACATC.

This clonotype was counted at least ten times. The J gene is TRBJ2-7, the V gene TRBV12-3 or TRBV12-4; no clear D gene. V lost 6 bases to trimming and J lost 0 bases, with 18 bases between them. The CDR3 runs to 16 residues. CDR3 nucleotide sequence: TGTGCCAGCAGCGCACCGCCAACTGGTCTCTCCTACGAGCAGTACTTC. As protein: CASSAPPTGLSYEQYF.

This rearrangement joins TRBV25-1 to TRBJ1-4, with 8 bases aligning to TRBD1. Germline-derived CDR1 and CDR2 are MGHDK and SYGVNS. The CDR3 is 13 residues long. With V trimmed by 10 bases and J by 8 bases, 9 bases remained unmatched. CDR3 amino acids: CATRLGQGEKLFF. DNA for the CDR3: TGTGCCACCCGTTTAGGACAGGGCGAAAAACTGTTTTTT.

The sample holds many counts of this clonotype. The chain employs TRBV4-3 and TRBJ2-2; 7 nucleotides agree with TRBD2. V was pared by 6 bases and J by 3 bases, with 13 bases of the junction left unmatched. CDR3 size: 17 residues. CDR1 and CDR2 (germline): LGHNA, YSLEER. The CDR3 loop reads CASSPGSAGVYTGELFF. CDR3 bases: TGCGCCAGCAGTCCCGGAAGCGCGGGAGTATACACCGGGGAGCTGTTTTTT.

This clonotype was counted at least ten times. This chain links TRBV5-5 with TRBJ2-7; 7 nucleotides agree with TRBD1. V shed 8 bases and J 3 bases; nucleotides not matched to a gene: 11. The CDR3 length is 14 residues. The germline gives CDR1 SGHKS, CDR2 YYEKEE (reference sequence). In nucleotides, the CDR3 is TGTGCCAGTCTAATAGGGACAGCCAACTACGAGCAGTACTTC. Its protein is CASLIGTANYEQYF.